This TCR beta chain was recorded in a study of metastatic and nonmetastatic thyroid tumors. Overall study context: Comparative analysis of repertoires was undertaken across blood and tumor or nodule tissue obtained from malignant and benign thyroid patients.

Remarks on this clone: The target antigen is unknown.

Broader study findings: The study reportedly found significantly higher TCR beta diversity in malignant thyroid tumors than benign nodules, in blood and tumor.

Original methodology: Researchers built a distant-metastasis classifier for papillary thyroid cancer that drew on CDR3 differences across clinicopathological groups. Through MiXCR, TCRdb re-clonotyped the PCR reads. TCRdb, not the authors, supplied the V and J calls. The data hold under 25,000 clones, with about 13% observed a single time. Thyroid surgery was preceded by no treatment in any patient. The trim removed 0 bases at V and 4 bases at J, leaving 8 bases unmatched. Germline CDR1 MGHRA, CDR2 YSYEKL. There are 17 residues in the CDR3. The clonotype originates from a female donor with papillary thyroid cancer or a benign thyroid nodule (not recorded which). Some clones in this sample may be carry-over from other donors' samples. This chain joins TRBV4-1 and TRBJ2-3, with TRBD2 identical over 9 bases. The sequenced material came from blood. CDR3 DNA sequence: TGCGCCAGCAGCCAAGATCAAGGGAGCGGGAGGCCAGATACGCAGTATTTT. It translates to CASSQDQGSGRPDTQYF.